A selection of T cell receptor beta chains follows, all from one sample in a study of T cells in Graves' hyperthyroidism and ophthalmopathy. TCRdb processed the multiplex PCR reads anew with MiXCR; each CDR3 protein has one entry. The table lists about 640,000 distinct CDR3 sequences, less than 25% of them singletons. Input material: blood. The receptors stem from a man under 40 with Graves' ophthalmopathy. The CDR3 runs from the conserved cysteine through the conserved F or W. Each record gives: V gene, clone size, J gene, D gene, CDR3 protein, CDR3 DNA. The D gene is left open where the match is weak. Size is omitted from some rows. Given values are once, few, many or a class for expanded clones.

>TRBV12-3/TRBV12-4|few|TRBJ2-7|TRBD1
CASSFPDRDEQYF
TGTGCCAGCAGTTTCCCCGACAGGGACGAGCAGTACTTC
>TRBV12-3/TRBV12-4|many|TRBJ1-1|NA
CASSFGRDPEAFF
TGTGCCAGCAGTTTTGGAAGGGACCCTGAAGCTTTCTTT
>TRBV9|few|TRBJ2-1|TRBD2
CASSVARTSSDEQFF
TGTGCCAGCAGCGTAGCACGGACTAGTAGTGATGAGCAGTTCTTC
>TRBV25-1|few|TRBJ2-5|NA
CASSGLRGGYQETQYF
TGTGCCAGCAGTGGACTCAGGGGGGGTTACCAAGAGACCCAGTACTTC
>TRBV10-1|NA|TRBJ2-3|NA
CASSESTSTDTQYF
TGCGCCAGCAGTGAGTCCACTAGCACAGATACGCAGTATTTT
>TRBV19|few|TRBJ1-5|TRBD1
CASQDRGGPQHF
TGTGCCAGTCAAGACAGGGGAGGGCCCCAGCATTTT
>TRBV12-3/TRBV12-4|many|TRBJ1-1|NA
CASSLHRASNTEAFF
TGTGCCAGCAGTTTGCACAGGGCGTCGAACACTGAAGCTTTCTTT
>TRBV5-1|many|TRBJ2-2|NA
CASSLARTGELFF
TGCGCCAGCAGCTTGGCGAGGACCGGGGAGCTGTTTTTT
>TRBV6-2/TRBV6-3|many|TRBJ2-5|TRBD2
CASRPERAGLQETQYF
TGTGCCAGCAGGCCCGAGCGAGCGGGACTCCAAGAGACCCAGTACTTC
>TRBV2|many|TRBJ2-3|TRBD2
CASSSLAGAPDTQYF
TGTGCCAGCAGTTCCCTAGCGGGAGCCCCAGATACGCAGTATTTT
>TRBV4-1|few|TRBJ1-6|NA
CASSQGWGISYNSPLHF
TGCGCCAGCAGCCAAGGTTGGGGGATCTCCTATAATTCACCCCTCCACTTT
>TRBV4-2|NA|TRBJ1-3|NA
CASSQGLGTAMGGTIYF
TGTGCCAGCAGCCAAGGTTTAGGAACCGCGATGGGTGGCACCATATATTTT
>TRBV5-1|NA|TRBJ1-5|NA
CASSLGPGNNQPQHF
TGCGCCAGCAGCTTGGGTCCAGGAAACAATCAGCCCCAGCATTTT
>TRBV27|few|TRBJ2-7|TRBD2
CATSLEGALTSGRHEQYF
TGTGCCACCTCCCTGGAGGGGGCGTTGACTAGCGGGAGGCACGAGCAGTACTTC
>TRBV12-3/TRBV12-4|NA|TRBJ2-1|TRBD2
CASRETSGSYNEQFF
TGTGCCAGCAGGGAGACTAGCGGAAGCTACAATGAGCAGTTCTTC
>TRBV12-3/TRBV12-4|NA|TRBJ2-1|TRBD2
CASSEGGLAYNVQFF
TGTGCCAGCAGTGAAGGGGGACTAGCCTACAATGTGCAGTTCTTC
>TRBV28|few|TRBJ1-2|NA
CASRPHASYGYTF
TGTGCCAGCAGGCCCCACGCCAGCTATGGCTACACCTTC
>TRBV27|few|TRBJ2-7|TRBD2
CASSPLPAGVYEQYF
TGTGCCAGCAGTCCCCTACCCGCGGGAGTCTACGAGCAGTACTTC
>TRBV11-2|many|TRBJ2-5|NA
CASSFGGLQETQYF
TGTGCCAGCAGCTTCGGGGGACTTCAAGAGACCCAGTACTTC
>TRBV4-2|NA|TRBJ2-2|NA
CASSQAGLDTGELFF
TGTGCCAGCAGCCAAGCAGGGTTAGACACCGGGGAGCTGTTTTTT
>TRBV20-1|few|TRBJ1-5|NA
CSARESGTAQPQHF
TGCAGTGCTAGAGAATCAGGGACTGCGCAGCCCCAGCATTTT
>TRBV6-1|NA|TRBJ2-7|TRBD2
CASSSHTSGTYEQYF
TGTGCCAGCAGTTCTCATACTAGCGGGACCTACGAGCAGTACTTC
>TRBV28|NA|TRBJ1-2|TRBD1
CASSKTGSIYGYTF
TGTGCCAGCAGTAAGACAGGGTCGATCTATGGCTACACCTTC
>TRBV24-1|NA|TRBJ2-3|TRBD2
CATSFPGLAGGPQDTQYF
TGTGCCACCAGCTTCCCGGGACTAGCGGGAGGGCCCCAAGATACGCAGTATTTT
>TRBV28|many|TRBJ2-7|TRBD2
CASSFPGTSGYEQYF
TGTGCCAGCAGCTTTCCCGGGACTAGCGGCTACGAGCAGTACTTC
>TRBV7-6|many|TRBJ2-7|NA
CASSPGATPWEQYF
TGTGCCAGCAGCCCCGGGGCTACTCCGTGGGAGCAGTACTTC
>TRBV10-3|many|TRBJ2-7|TRBD1
CAISGDRGARGEQYF
TGTGCCATCAGTGGCGACAGGGGGGCAAGAGGCGAGCAGTACTTC
>TRBV6-9|NA|TRBJ2-7|TRBD2
CASSSWTSGSSEQYF
TGTGCCAGCAGTTCCTGGACTAGCGGGAGTAGCGAGCAGTACTTC
>TRBV5-1|NA|TRBJ2-2|TRBD1
CASDQGTGTGELFF
TGCGCCAGTGACCAGGGGACAGGGACCGGGGAGCTGTTTTTT
>TRBV19|few|TRBJ2-3|TRBD1
CATYGTDTDTQYF
TGTGCCACCTATGGGACAGACACAGATACGCAGTATTTT
>TRBV7-2|NA|TRBJ2-7|TRBD2
CASSLELADAYEQYF
TGTGCCAGCAGCTTAGAACTAGCGGATGCCTACGAGCAGTACTTC
>TRBV29-1|NA|TRBJ2-4|NA
CSVAQDKNIQYF
TGCAGCGTTGCCCAGGATAAAAACATTCAGTACTTC
>TRBV25-1|many|TRBJ1-1|TRBD1
CASSLQQGTEAFF
TGTGCCAGCAGCTTACAACAGGGGACTGAAGCTTTCTTT
>TRBV2|many|TRBJ1-2|NA
CASSEAPRGASGYTF
TGTGCCAGCAGTGAAGCGCCAAGGGGGGCCTCTGGCTACACCTTC
>TRBV11-2|many|TRBJ1-1|NA
CASSPWDGNTEAFF
TGTGCCAGCAGCCCATGGGACGGTAACACTGAAGCTTTCTTT
>TRBV9|NA|TRBJ1-1|TRBD1
CASSVGGRGGTEAFF
TGTGCCAGCAGCGTAGGGGGCAGAGGGGGCACCGAAGCTTTCTTT
>TRBV29-1|few|TRBJ2-1|NA
CSVLTGGNEQFF
TGCAGCGTATTGACAGGTGGCAATGAGCAGTTCTTC
>TRBV7-8|many|TRBJ2-1|NA
CASSPIRTVRHEQFF
TGTGCCAGCAGCCCGATTCGGACAGTTAGGCATGAGCAGTTCTTC
>TRBV20-1|few|TRBJ2-1|TRBD2
CSAVVPGLAGVNIGYEQFF
TGCAGTGCCGTCGTACCGGGACTAGCGGGAGTTAATATAGGCTACGAGCAGTTCTTC
>TRBV20-1|few|TRBJ1-1|NA
CSARGGGPGSEAFF
TGCAGTGCAAGAGGAGGGGGGCCGGGGTCTGAAGCTTTCTTT
>TRBV7-3|NA|TRBJ2-1|TRBD2
CASSETGLAGFNEQFF
TGTGCCAGCAGCGAAACGGGACTAGCGGGATTCAATGAGCAGTTCTTC
>TRBV4-1|NA|TRBJ1-4|TRBD1
CASSQAIPGQIIEKLFF
TGCGCCAGCAGCCAGGCCATCCCGGGACAGATAATTGAAAAACTGTTTTTT
>TRBV6-5|NA|TRBJ2-1|NA
CASSYPPGAGEQFF
TGTGCCAGCAGTTACCCACCAGGCGCGGGGGAGCAGTTCTTC
>TRBV10-1|NA|TRBJ1-4|TRBD1
CASRDRGCEKLFF
TGCGCCAGCCGGGACAGGGGGTGCGAAAAACTGTTTTTT
>TRBV2|NA|TRBJ1-5|TRBD1
CASGTENQPQHF
TGTGCCAGTGGGACAGAGAATCAGCCCCAGCATTTT